Listed below are T cell receptor beta chains from one sample, sequenced in a study of glioma-infiltrating T cells after dendritic cell vaccination. Clones were read by immunoSEQ multiplex PCR, and TCRdb kept only the in-frame ones, dropping some. The sample yields tens of thousands of clones, roughly four fifths seen once. The sample was blood, taken after dendritic cell vaccination. The source is a human donor with glioblastoma. Each CDR3 is given with its conserved first and last residue. D genes are given only for firm matches. The size entry is marked missing in some rows and otherwise reads once, few, many or a size class.

>TRBV19|TRBD1|-|TRBJ2-5
TGTGCCAGTAATTCCGGGACAGGGCATCAAGAGACCCAGTACTTC
CASNSGTGHQETQYF
>TRBV20-1|-|-|TRBJ2-4
TGCAGTGCTAGCGAGAAAAACATTCAGTACTTC
CSASEKNIQYF
>TRBV6-1|TRBD2|-|TRBJ2-3
TGTGCCAGCAGCCCGGGACTAGCGGTTTCAGATACGCAGTATTTT
CASSPGLAVSDTQYF
>TRBV5-8|TRBD1|-|TRBJ1-4
TGTGCCAGCAGCGGGGACAGGGGGCCTGAAAAACTGTTTTTT
CASSGDRGPEKLFF
>TRBV4-2|TRBD2|-|TRBJ2-7
TGTGCCAGCAGCCAAGACCTCCGTCCCGGGGGGGCAAGGTACGAGCAGTACTTC
CASSQDLRPGGARYEQYF
>TRBV6-1|TRBD2|-|TRBJ2-7
TGTGCCAGCAGGTCCCTAGCGGGGGCCTACGAGCAGTACTTC
CASRSLAGAYEQYF
>TRBV7-2|TRBD1|-|TRBJ1-1
TGTGCCAGCAGCTTAACAGGGGCGATACCAAACACTGAAGCTTTCTTT
CASSLTGAIPNTEAFF
>TRBV19|TRBD1|-|TRBJ1-3
TGTGCCAGTAGTGAGGGACAGGGAATCAGCTCTGGAAACACCATATATTTT
CASSEGQGISSGNTIYF
>TRBV7-2|TRBD1|-|TRBJ1-1
TGTGCCAGCAGCTTTTCAGGGGGAGAAGCTTTCTTT
CASSFSGGEAFF
>TRBV1|-|-|TRBJ2-4
TGCACCGCCCCTCGAGCGGTTACTAGCTACAAAAACATTCAGTACTTC
CTAPRAVTSYKNIQYF
>TRBV2|-|few|TRBJ2-7
TGTGCCAGCAGTGGGGGGGGGCGAAGCGAGCAGTACTTC
CASSGGGRSEQYF
>TRBV6-5|TRBD1|once|TRBJ2-7
TGTGCCAGCAGCTTAGCCGGGACAGGGGCCGAGCAGTACTTC
CASSLAGTGAEQYF
>TRBV5-1|-|-|TRBJ1-1
TGCGCCAGCAGCTCCAAAAGCGGCACTGAAGCTTTCTTT
CASSSKSGTEAFF
>TRBV7-8|-|-|TRBJ2-5
TGTGCCAGCAGCAGGACACCCCAAGAGACCCAGTACTTC
CASSRTPQETQYF
>TRBV6-6|-|-|TRBJ1-5
TGTGCCAGCAGTTCCATCAACAGGGAAAGCAATCAGCCCCAGCATTTT
CASSSINRESNQPQHF
>TRBV2|-|few|TRBJ1-3
TGTGCCAGCAGTGATTCCGGGTCTTCTGGAAACACCATATATTTT
CASSDSGSSGNTIYF
>TRBV4-2|-|-|TRBJ1-1
TGTGCCACCAGCAAGGACCCGAAAGCGGGGGCTTTCTTT
CATSKDPKAGAFF
>TRBV5-8|TRBD1|-|TRBJ1-2
TGTGCCAGCAGCTTTGGGATCAGGGGGTCAATTGGCTACACCTTC
CASSFGIRGSIGYTF
>TRBV5-6|-|-|TRBJ2-2
TGTGCCAGCAGCTTGGTCGGACACACGAACACCGGGGAGCTGTTTTTT
CASSLVGHTNTGELFF
>TRBV5-1|TRBD2|once|TRBJ2-1
TGCGCCAGCAGCTATGCGGGGGAAGGAGGGCAGTTCTTC
CASSYAGEGGQFF
>TRBV7-2|TRBD1|-|TRBJ1-1
TGTGCCAGCAGCTTAAGCATCGACAGGGGCACTGAAGCTTTCTTT
CASSLSIDRGTEAFF
>TRBV2|-|-|TRBJ2-3
TGTGCCAGCAGTGAACCTCTGTCAGAGGGGGAGATCACAGATACGCAGTATTTT
CASSEPLSEGEITDTQYF
>TRBV5-1|TRBD2|-|TRBJ2-7
TGCGCCAGCAGCTTGGCTGCGGGGGGGAGCTACGAGCAGTACTTC
CASSLAAGGSYEQYF
>TRBV10-1|TRBD2|-|TRBJ2-1
TGCGCCAGCGAAGGTTGGACGCGGGGGGCCTTTGGCAATGAGCAGTTCTTC
CASEGWTRGAFGNEQFF
>TRBV9|TRBD1|-|TRBJ2-2
TGTGCCAGCGCAAGGGGGACAGGAAGCACCGGGGAGCTGTTTTTT
CASARGTGSTGELFF
>TRBV19|TRBD2|-|TRBJ2-1
TGTGCCACCACCCGGGGAGGGGCATCCCCCAATGAGCAGTTCTTC
CATTRGGASPNEQFF
>TRBV6-1|-|-|TRBJ1-2
TGTGCCAGCAGGGAAACAGGATTCTATGGCTACACCTTC
CASRETGFYGYTF
>TRBV7-9|-|-|TRBJ1-2
TGTGCCAGCAGCTTAGCATTCCCGGGGGGCTACACCTTC
CASSLAFPGGYTF
>TRBV10-3|TRBD1|-|TRBJ2-5
TGTGCCATCAGTGACCGAGGACAGGGGAATTCGGAGACCCAGTACTTC
CAISDRGQGNSETQYF
>TRBV2|-|-|TRBJ1-5
TGTGCCAGCAGCGACGAGGGGGTCGGCAATCAGCCCCAGCATTTT
CASSDEGVGNQPQHF
>TRBV5-1|-|few|TRBJ1-2
TGCGCCAGCAGCTTGAGACAGGAAGACTATGGCTACACCTTC
CASSLRQEDYGYTF
>TRBV19|TRBD2|-|TRBJ2-2
TGTGCCAGTAGTTCCGGGGGGGCCTTCACCGGGGAGCTGTTTTTT
CASSSGGAFTGELFF
>TRBV2|TRBD1|-|TRBJ1-2
TGTGCCAGCAGTGACACAGGGGGCTGGTATGGCTACACCTTC
CASSDTGGWYGYTF
>TRBV29-1|-|-|TRBJ2-7
TGCAGCGTTCGTCCGAATAGCGACTACGAGCAGTACTTC
CSVRPNSDYEQYF
>TRBV5-1|-|-|TRBJ1-6
TGCGCCAGCAGCTTGTATGGGGCAGCCTCACCCCTCCACTTT
CASSLYGAASPLHF
>TRBV6-5|TRBD1|-|TRBJ1-5
TGTGCCAGCAGTTCGACAGGGGAAAACCAGCCCCAGCATTTT
CASSSTGENQPQHF
>TRBV2|-|-|TRBJ2-2
TGTGCCAGCAAACTCGGAAGCGACGACACCGGGGAGCTGTTTTTT
CASKLGSDDTGELFF
>TRBV5-4|TRBD2|-|TRBJ2-3
TGTGCCAGCAGAGACGGACTAGCGGGGCGCGCAGATACGCAGTATTTT
CASRDGLAGRADTQYF
>TRBV19|TRBD1|-|TRBJ1-2
TGTGCCAGTAGTCCCAGGACAGGGGGTGGCTACACCTTC
CASSPRTGGGYTF
>TRBV30|-|-|TRBJ2-7
TGTGCCTGGAGTGCCGGGGGCGAGCAGTACTTC
CAWSAGGEQYF
>TRBV7-2|TRBD1|-|TRBJ1-6
TGTGCCAGCAGCGCGGGGACAGGGGCGGCTTCGGCCCTCCACTTT
CASSAGTGAASALHF
>TRBV4-1|TRBD1|-|TRBJ2-7
TGCGCCAGCAGCCAAGATCCCGGGACAGGGGGCAACGAGCAGTACTTC
CASSQDPGTGGNEQYF
>TRBV6-5|-|once|TRBJ1-2
TGTGCCAGCAGTACCGCGGACTATGGCTACACCTTC
CASSTADYGYTF
>TRBV19|TRBD1|-|TRBJ1-5
TGTGCCAGTAGCAAAAGGGGACAGGCTAGCAATCAGCCCCAGCATTTT
CASSKRGQASNQPQHF
>TRBV7-9|-|-|TRBJ1-6
TGTGCCAGCAGCTTACTTTCCCTGGCCGATAATTCACCCCTCCACTTT
CASSLLSLADNSPLHF